The present T cell receptor beta chain was sequenced within a study of cytomegalovirus exposure and HLA in healthy donors. Study outcomes and limitations: The authors later found HLA-associated TCR beta chains more clonally expanded than equally common others.

As regards this clone: The target antigen is unknown.

Looked up from germline, CDR1 is MNHEY and CDR2 is SMNVEV (reference sequence). This CDR3 contains 16 residues. Trimming pared 1 base from V and 6 bases from J, leaving 15 bases between. Both 60 Vbeta primers and 13 Jbeta primers went into the PCR. The repertoire was sequenced with immunoSEQ multiplex PCR; TCRdb's copy has only in-frame clones and lacks some. The sample includes around 120,000 clones, approximately 86% of them seen just once. The rearrangement uses TRBV27 and TRBJ1-4; D gene ambiguous. Material for sequencing was PBMCs. This TCR was sampled from a boy aged 10-17 years in good health and CMV-seronegative. Here the CDR3 reads CASSLYGGGIDEKLFF. Written as DNA, the CDR3 is TGTGCCAGCAGTTTATACGGAGGTGGGATCGATGAAAAACTGTTTTTT.